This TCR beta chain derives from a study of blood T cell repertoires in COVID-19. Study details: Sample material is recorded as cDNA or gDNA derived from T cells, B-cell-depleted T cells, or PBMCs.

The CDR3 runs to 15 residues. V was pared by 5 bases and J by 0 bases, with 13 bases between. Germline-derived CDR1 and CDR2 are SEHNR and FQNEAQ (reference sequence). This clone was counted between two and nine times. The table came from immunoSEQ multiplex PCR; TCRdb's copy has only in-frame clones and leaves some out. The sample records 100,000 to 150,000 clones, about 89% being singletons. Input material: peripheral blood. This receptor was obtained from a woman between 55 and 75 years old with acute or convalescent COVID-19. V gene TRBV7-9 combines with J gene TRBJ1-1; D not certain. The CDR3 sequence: CASSPKRAVNTEAFF. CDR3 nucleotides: TGTGCCAGCAGCCCAAAGAGGGCGGTGAACACTGAAGCTTTCTTT.